This T cell receptor beta chain was sequenced during a study of blood T cell repertoires in COVID-19. Trimming took 3 bases from V and 7 from J; bases not matched to a gene: 6. Germline V gene data show CDR1 as SGDLS and CDR2 as YYNGEE. This CDR3 is 15 amino acids long. Some clones are missing from TCRdb's copy, which holds only in-frame ones; the method was immunoSEQ multiplex PCR. The sample has about 230,000 clones; around 86% are singletons. The chain couples TRBV9 to TRBJ2-1; 11 nucleotides match TRBD2. This TCR came from a man aged 50-59 years with COVID-19, enrolled during active disease. The sequenced material came from peripheral blood. The DNA of the CDR3 is TGTGCCAGCAGCGAGCTAGCGGGGGGTGCGAATGAGCAGTTCTTC. This codes for CASSELAGGANEQFF.